A selection of T cell receptor beta chains follows, all from one sample in a study of blood T cell repertoires in COVID-19. Assay used: immunoSEQ multiplex PCR; TCRdb lists only in-frame clones, some missing. The sample has more than 200,000 clones; roughly 89% are singletons. Sequenced input: PBMCs or T cells enriched from blood (not recorded which). These receptors were obtained from a woman aged 25 to 39 with acute COVID-19. Both conserved end residues are trimmed from each CDR3.

J gene: TRBJ1-1; V gene: TRBV4-1; CDR3 protein: ASSFRQGGPEAF
J gene: TRBJ1-2; V gene: TRBV4-3; CDR3 protein: ASSPQGTGGEQGYT
J gene: TRBJ2-7; V gene: TRBV2; CDR3 protein: ASSGSSGGPQY
J gene: TRBJ2-7; V gene: TRBV29-1; CDR3 protein: SVGTVGGRYEQY
J gene: TRBJ1-1; V gene: TRBV3-1/TRBV3-2; CDR3 protein: ASSQVRAGRAF
J gene: TRBJ2-1; V gene: TRBV5-5; CDR3 protein: ASSVEGSSYNEQF
J gene: TRBJ1-5; V gene: TRBV4-1; CDR3 protein: ASSQAVSLRAQH
J gene: TRBJ2-5; V gene: TRBV10-3; CDR3 protein: AISVRPEETQY
J gene: TRBJ1-1; V gene: TRBV7-9; CDR3 protein: ASSFGEGTEAF
J gene: TRBJ2-7; V gene: TRBV2; CDR3 protein: ASSPHVKITGIPYEQY
J gene: TRBJ1-2; V gene: TRBV5-4; CDR3 protein: ASSGGADYGYT
J gene: TRBJ1-5; V gene: TRBV10-2; CDR3 protein: ATIVGQDYQPQH
J gene: TRBJ2-3; V gene: TRBV7-2; CDR3 protein: ASSSGTSADTQY
J gene: TRBJ1-1; V gene: TRBV6-5; CDR3 protein: ASTNRAGKNTEAF
J gene: TRBJ1-2; V gene: TRBV3-1/TRBV3-2; CDR3 protein: ASSQGTTAPT
J gene: TRBJ2-7; V gene: TRBV27; CDR3 protein: ASSLSLPDDRTYEQY
J gene: TRBJ1-4; V gene: TRBV12-3/TRBV12-4; CDR3 protein: ASLDRADEKLF
J gene: TRBJ1-4; V gene: TRBV7-9; CDR3 protein: ASSLLRDEKLF
J gene: TRBJ2-1; V gene: TRBV9; CDR3 protein: ASNSQGGWGEQF
J gene: TRBJ2-7; V gene: TRBV3-1/TRBV3-2; CDR3 protein: ASSRGGGAAYEQY
J gene: TRBJ2-3; V gene: TRBV6-1; CDR3 protein: ASSDGRVADTQY
J gene: TRBJ1-3; V gene: TRBV19; CDR3 protein: ASIGGAAGNTIY
J gene: TRBJ1-1; V gene: TRBV13; CDR3 protein: ASSPGQGRWMNTEAF
J gene: TRBJ1-2; V gene: TRBV6-5; CDR3 protein: ASRSPGGYGYT
J gene: TRBJ1-1; V gene: TRBV15; CDR3 protein: ATSTQAVVTEAF
J gene: TRBJ2-5; V gene: TRBV6-2/TRBV6-3; CDR3 protein: ASSRGSSEETQY
J gene: TRBJ2-2; V gene: TRBV19; CDR3 protein: ASSKTGAKAGELF
J gene: TRBJ1-2; V gene: TRBV9; CDR3 protein: ASSGSDRGRGYGYT
J gene: TRBJ2-5; V gene: TRBV7-9; CDR3 protein: ASSLQQGQQETQY
J gene: TRBJ2-7; V gene: TRBV3-1/TRBV3-2; CDR3 protein: ASSQGTGRYEQY
J gene: TRBJ2-2; V gene: TRBV24-1; CDR3 protein: ATSSGSTGELF
J gene: TRBJ2-1; V gene: TRBV11-2; CDR3 protein: ASSLERGGNEQF
J gene: TRBJ2-2; V gene: TRBV29-1; CDR3 protein: SVELTGIHTGELF
J gene: TRBJ1-5; V gene: TRBV19; CDR3 protein: ASSDDRGINQPQH
J gene: TRBJ1-5; V gene: TRBV4-1; CDR3 protein: ASSHPAVDLNQPQH
J gene: TRBJ1-2; V gene: TRBV30; CDR3 protein: AWTVQGSNYGYT
J gene: TRBJ2-3; V gene: TRBV11-3; CDR3 protein: ASSLGAPTDTQY
J gene: TRBJ2-5; V gene: TRBV5-1; CDR3 protein: ASSLGDQETQY
J gene: TRBJ1-5; V gene: TRBV10-2; CDR3 protein: ASSGTGVQPQH
J gene: TRBJ1-2; V gene: TRBV6-5; CDR3 protein: ASSYRRTGGIEGYT
J gene: TRBJ1-2; V gene: TRBV6-5; CDR3 protein: ASSSQGRWANYGYT
J gene: TRBJ2-3; V gene: TRBV4-3; CDR3 protein: ASSQDGTANTDTQY
J gene: TRBJ2-1; V gene: TRBV4-2; CDR3 protein: ASSQDLSGAATYNEQF
J gene: TRBJ1-2; V gene: TRBV3-1/TRBV3-2; CDR3 protein: ASTRTGNRVGYT
J gene: TRBJ1-1; V gene: TRBV2; CDR3 protein: ASSGSGNTEAF
J gene: TRBJ1-5; V gene: TRBV30; CDR3 protein: AWSTGGDQPQH
J gene: TRBJ2-1; V gene: TRBV2; CDR3 protein: AISTSDGGNEQF
J gene: TRBJ2-5; V gene: TRBV30; CDR3 protein: AWRKGGEETQY
J gene: TRBJ2-7; V gene: TRBV19; CDR3 protein: ASSLRDTNSYEQY
J gene: TRBJ1-4; V gene: TRBV5-6; CDR3 protein: ASSRGSSTNEKLF
J gene: TRBJ2-7; V gene: TRBV7-2; CDR3 protein: ASSLRGGGTYEQY
J gene: TRBJ2-7; V gene: TRBV15; CDR3 protein: ATSKRRGGYEQY
J gene: TRBJ1-1; V gene: TRBV11-2; CDR3 protein: ASSFSGGREAF
J gene: TRBJ2-5; V gene: TRBV27; CDR3 protein: ASSLGGTWEETQY
J gene: TRBJ1-1; V gene: TRBV3-1/TRBV3-2; CDR3 protein: ASSQGQGITEAF